This record covers a single TCR beta chain. The antigen remains unidentified. The listed genes are named as in mouse. From the germline J gene comes the end of the CDR3, since the read stops 4 residues before it. These data originate in a study of CD8+ T cells in alopecia areata. Study-level background: Transfer of skin from approximately 6-12-month-old C3H/HeJ graft donors with spontaneous alopecia was made to roughly 7-10-week-old female C3H/HeJ mice.

The CDR3 sequence is 16 residues long. Germline V gives CDR1 SGHSA, CDR2 FRNQAP. V lost 3 bases and J lost 5; bases outside the gene matches: 5. Study-wide findings and caveats: The study found TCR sharing across patients less clear than in mice, possibly for HLA reasons.

CD4, CD8alpha, NKG2D, NKG2ACE and other markers were used to sort pooled cutaneous lymph node cells. Extracted RNA was reverse transcribed, and the resulting cDNA served as sequencing template. Sequenced by immunoSEQ multiplex PCR; TCRdb stores in-frame clones only, minus some. The counts give under 350,000 clones, none of them seen only once; 1.2% is held by the top ten. This TCR came from a C3H/HeJ mouse with alopecia areata. This strain's MHC haplotype is H2-k. Sequenced: CD4+ T cells sorted from a lymph node. The chain uses TRBV16 and TRBJ2-1; TRBD1 matches 12 bases. The sequenced CDR3 bases are TGTGCAAGCAGCTTCCGGGACAGGGGGCGCGATGCT. This encodes CASSFRDRGRDA. From start to end, the CDR3 is CASSFRDRGRDAEQFF.